This T cell receptor beta chain was recorded in a study of cytomegalovirus exposure and HLA in healthy donors. Study-wide results and caveats: In vitro work confirmed that three CMV-associated chains recognize CMV antigens. High specificity and sensitivity for cytomegalovirus status were reported for the classifier. The study labeled 150 to 200 TCR beta chains cytomegalovirus-associated.

Turning to this clone: Its antigen is still unknown.

Sequencing used immunoSEQ multiplex PCR; TCRdb keeps in-frame clones, though not all of them. The sample consists of tens of thousands of clones, roughly 96% of them appearing once. Sequences were obtained from PBMCs. This sequence originates from a man aged 18 to 30 in good health and CMV-seronegative.

The CDR3 DNA follows: TGTGCCAGCAGCTTAGACAGGAACCGTTACGAGCAGTACTTC. Translation: CASSLDRNRYEQYF. The rearrangement joins TRBV7-2 to TRBJ2-7; maybe TRBD1 (5 bases). Germline lookup yields CDR1 SGHTA and CDR2 FQGNSA. The CDR3 consists of 14 residues. The V gene lost 1 base and the J gene lost 4 bases, with 11 bases spanning the gap.